Listed below are T cell receptor beta chains from one sample, sequenced in a study of T cells in Graves' hyperthyroidism and ophthalmopathy. TCRdb reprocessed the multiplex PCR reads via MiXCR and lists one record per CDR3 protein. Of roughly 170,000 distinct CDR3 sequences listed, approximately 15% are singletons. Specimen: blood. Receptors were obtained from a woman in her forties or fifties with Graves' hyperthyroidism. Each CDR3 is given without its conserved first and last residue. The order of the fields is V gene, CDR3 protein.

V: TRBV9
CDR3: ASSVESTATNEKLF

V: TRBV19
CDR3: ASSRGRAGANTIY

V: TRBV6-1
CDR3: ASSIIASSYNEQF

V: TRBV18
CDR3: ASSPGLRETQY

V: TRBV2
CDR3: ASSEAGTTYGYT

V: TRBV20-1
CDR3: SASLIQGMQTQY

V: TRBV28
CDR3: ASSPAQGGNTEAF

V: TRBV6-1
CDR3: ATTDGGNQPQH

V: TRBV24-1
CDR3: ATSDPNLYNEQF

V: TRBV6-2/TRBV6-3
CDR3: ASSYAKETQY

V: TRBV12-3/TRBV12-4
CDR3: ASRPGMARAF

V: TRBV7-9
CDR3: ASSLVGGGNEAF

V: TRBV20-1
CDR3: SAPGRTYNEQF

V: TRBV5-1
CDR3: ASSPVTSGGPEEETQY

V: TRBV9
CDR3: ASSPGDSGYT

V: TRBV19
CDR3: ASSISGGGPGELF

V: TRBV3-1
CDR3: ASSQGTVVPEAF

V: TRBV6-1
CDR3: ASMGRAGVSNQPQH

V: TRBV29-1
CDR3: SVEGRDSRTEAF

V: TRBV29-1
CDR3: SVRAEATDTQY

V: TRBV7-9
CDR3: ASRLDWEETQY

V: TRBV7-8
CDR3: ASSSQQANYGYT

V: TRBV20-1
CDR3: SAIRGLAGATDTQY

V: TRBV7-3
CDR3: ASSLTREGGGYT

V: TRBV19
CDR3: ASSLGLAGAYNEQF

V: TRBV10-2
CDR3: ASSPLVLAADNEQF

V: TRBV24-1
CDR3: ATSDPVRGPGYT

V: TRBV4-1
CDR3: ASSLMAGGNQPQH

V: TRBV6-1
CDR3: VTTRQGLNGYT

V: TRBV9
CDR3: ASSVAGGRGETQY

V: TRBV6-1
CDR3: ASTIAGTGGQPQH

V: TRBV5-6
CDR3: ASRGRGAKNIQY

V: TRBV7-9
CDR3: ASSNQGASGSYNEQF

V: TRBV13
CDR3: ASSVFQGGLSGANVLT

V: TRBV5-1
CDR3: ASSPRVGDTEAF

V: TRBV9
CDR3: ASSVGGGRGTEAF

V: TRBV12-3/TRBV12-4
CDR3: ASSLGTGRAF

V: TRBV11-3
CDR3: ASSLVSGIGELF

V: TRBV13
CDR3: ASSTRRDGSNQRQH

V: TRBV18
CDR3: ASSPYVGQVPKNYGYT

V: TRBV6-1
CDR3: ASSEAHRQPQH

V: TRBV13
CDR3: ASSFVGAKGPY

V: TRBV10-3
CDR3: AISEGVAPYEQY

V: TRBV11-1
CDR3: ASSLVGTANTEAF

V: TRBV6-1
CDR3: ASRLGTSGYNEQF

V: TRBV4-1
CDR3: ASSQAFTGIGYGYT